This TCR beta chain was sequenced during a study of control samples from healthy donors and cancer patients. Generated by immunoSEQ multiplex PCR, the TCRdb table keeps only in-frame clones and is missing some. The sample lists about 130,000 clones; approximately 92% were seen once. Germline V lookup: CDR1 SNHLY, CDR2 FYNNEI. V was cut by 7 bases and J by 6 bases, with 18 bases left in between. The CDR3 is 14 amino acids. Sequenced material: blood. The rearrangement uses TRBV2 and TRBJ1-1, with D perhaps matching TRBD1 (6 bases). This TCR derives from a young man in good health. CDR3 sequence (DNA): TGTGCCAGCACCCTACGCCACAGGGACGCTGAAGCTTTCTTT. This codes for CASTLRHRDAEAFF.